The rows below give T cell receptor beta chains drawn from one sample of a study of blood T cells in healthy people across ages. TCRdb used MiXCR to reprocess the 5' RACE reads, holding one entry per CDR3 protein. The sample contains roughly 700,000 distinct CDR3 sequences, 49% of which appear only once. The sample was blood. These receptors all stem from a woman between 55 and 75 years old in good health. Both conserved end residues are trimmed from each CDR3. Fields, in order: V gene, D gene, CDR3 protein. D genes are given only for firm matches.

V gene: TRBV29-1
D gene: TRBD1
CDR3 protein: SVAGGNTEAF

V gene: TRBV4-3
D gene: -
CDR3 protein: ASSQDTGSGANVPT

V gene: TRBV29-1
D gene: TRBD2
CDR3 protein: SVASAGGPADTQY

V gene: TRBV4-3
D gene: -
CDR3 protein: ASSQGSDRSNEKLF

V gene: TRBV30
D gene: -
CDR3 protein: AWSVRSSYEQY

V gene: TRBV6-2/TRBV6-3
D gene: -
CDR3 protein: ASSYVGRAYEQY

V gene: TRBV10-3
D gene: TRBD2
CDR3 protein: AISLTLAGYQETQY

V gene: TRBV7-8
D gene: TRBD2
CDR3 protein: ATTGGVGSYNEQF

V gene: TRBV20-1
D gene: -
CDR3 protein: SGSIPGANVLT

V gene: TRBV20-1
D gene: -
CDR3 protein: SARARAGTYYGYT

V gene: TRBV7-2
D gene: -
CDR3 protein: ASSLGGGPSETQY

V gene: TRBV10-2
D gene: -
CDR3 protein: ASRASDQKGTQY

V gene: TRBV30
D gene: -
CDR3 protein: AWRTASSSYEQY

V gene: TRBV18
D gene: TRBD1
CDR3 protein: ASSPRQGAELYGYT

V gene: TRBV6-2/TRBV6-3
D gene: TRBD2
CDR3 protein: ASSHRLAGWYNEQF

V gene: TRBV29-1
D gene: TRBD1
CDR3 protein: SFRTGDSYEQY

V gene: TRBV5-1
D gene: TRBD1
CDR3 protein: ASSLAGTVGNEQF

V gene: TRBV7-2
D gene: -
CDR3 protein: ASSLAWATYEQY

V gene: TRBV20-1
D gene: TRBD1
CDR3 protein: SATGGEGNTEAF

V gene: TRBV6-2/TRBV6-3
D gene: TRBD2
CDR3 protein: ASSPGLAVSTYEQY

V gene: TRBV5-1
D gene: -
CDR3 protein: ASSLVGHSYNEQF

V gene: TRBV20-1
D gene: -
CDR3 protein: SVALVMGQKGLF

V gene: TRBV20-1
D gene: -
CDR3 protein: SARDQGRGFYEQY

V gene: TRBV5-1
D gene: -
CDR3 protein: ASNDPGAQETQY

V gene: TRBV20-1
D gene: TRBD2
CDR3 protein: SARDLPSGNLNEQF

V gene: TRBV6-2/TRBV6-3
D gene: -
CDR3 protein: ASIEVGMPRAQY

V gene: TRBV27
D gene: -
CDR3 protein: ASQRGGEDYEQY

V gene: TRBV29-1
D gene: -
CDR3 protein: SATGTPHQY

V gene: TRBV7-9
D gene: TRBD1
CDR3 protein: ASSLDPTGVSNQPQH

V gene: TRBV29-1
D gene: -
CDR3 protein: SVEKGPHVLDTEAF

V gene: TRBV29-1
D gene: -
CDR3 protein: SVGGLAPNNEQF

V gene: TRBV29-1
D gene: -
CDR3 protein: SVVSGRGGNEQF

V gene: TRBV29-1
D gene: -
CDR3 protein: SASLDYEQY

V gene: TRBV13
D gene: -
CDR3 protein: ASSPERLSYEQY

V gene: TRBV10-3
D gene: TRBD1
CDR3 protein: AIGKGPGGLAGTKNIQY

V gene: TRBV20-1
D gene: -
CDR3 protein: SGQLSTDTQY

V gene: TRBV21-1
D gene: -
CDR3 protein: ATYTDTQY

V gene: TRBV7-9
D gene: -
CDR3 protein: ASSLGQLAQETQY

V gene: TRBV6-2/TRBV6-3
D gene: TRBD1
CDR3 protein: ASSYRGQAGTQY

V gene: TRBV3-1
D gene: -
CDR3 protein: ASRTIGRDEKLF

V gene: TRBV5-1
D gene: -
CDR3 protein: ASSSSDTTTEAF

V gene: TRBV7-2
D gene: -
CDR3 protein: ASSLVGGNSNQPQH

V gene: TRBV24-1
D gene: -
CDR3 protein: ATAGSAYNEQF

V gene: TRBV5-5
D gene: -
CDR3 protein: ASTLQGQLMGYEQY

V gene: TRBV10-3
D gene: -
CDR3 protein: ATSEVQNNSPLH

V gene: TRBV28
D gene: -
CDR3 protein: ASGRGHAGANVLT

V gene: TRBV7-2
D gene: TRBD1
CDR3 protein: ASSSTGANFEAF

V gene: TRBV7-2
D gene: TRBD2
CDR3 protein: ASSPGLARPEQY

V gene: TRBV7-2
D gene: TRBD1
CDR3 protein: ASSLYRGVSGYT

V gene: TRBV20-1
D gene: -
CDR3 protein: SAATGVKPQH

V gene: TRBV7-3
D gene: TRBD1
CDR3 protein: ASSPTTGREQF

V gene: TRBV29-1
D gene: -
CDR3 protein: SVEFGVGETQY

V gene: TRBV5-1
D gene: -
CDR3 protein: ASSWRTAYEQY

V gene: TRBV25-1
D gene: -
CDR3 protein: ASSEAGNTKTQY

V gene: TRBV7-3
D gene: -
CDR3 protein: ASSLLGGDNTGELF

V gene: TRBV28
D gene: -
CDR3 protein: ASEGRNYGYT

V gene: TRBV7-2
D gene: -
CDR3 protein: ASQGVDGVTQY

V gene: TRBV20-1
D gene: -
CDR3 protein: SASLGSTGKETQY

V gene: TRBV29-1
D gene: -
CDR3 protein: SVEPQRRFAEAF